Shown below are 2 T cell receptor beta chains from a single sample sequenced in a study of blood T cells in healthy people across ages. Alongside a J-beta primer mix, a sample-barcoded 5' primer served in a second PCR lasting roughly 7 to 12 cycles. TCRdb re-derived calls from the 5' RACE reads in MiXCR, one entry per CDR3 protein. The data show about 900,000 distinct CDR3 sequences, about 48% seen once. The source material was blood. The source is a man in his thirties or forties in good health.

This clonotype was picked up a small number of times. The chain uses TRBV4-2 and TRBJ1-5; 9 nucleotides agree with TRBD1. Germline V gene sequence: CDR1 LGHNA, CDR2 YNFKEQ. Trimming cost V 3 bases and J 7 bases; bases outside gene matches: 7. CDR3 length: 15 residues. The CDR3: CASSQGTGRGQPQHF. As DNA, the CDR3 is TGTGCCAGCAGCCAGGGGACAGGGCGTGGGCAGCCCCAGCATTTT.

This clonotype has a handful of counts. The chain links TRBV5-1 to TRBJ2-1; weak D call: TRBD2 (5 bases). This CDR3 is 15 amino acids long. Germline assignment: CDR1 SGHRS and CDR2 YFSETQ. Trimming shortened V by 2 bases and J by 0 bases, and 9 bases separated the two germline ends. This CDR3 reads CASSLREGSYNEQFF. The CDR3 DNA reads as TGCGCCAGCAGCTTACGCGAGGGCTCCTACAATGAGCAGTTCTTC.